The present T cell receptor beta chain was sequenced within a study of cytomegalovirus exposure and HLA in healthy donors. Study-level background: The Caucasian-associated ancestry cluster contained more than 75% of the approximately 390 genotyped donors. General study results and limits: A prior analysis recorded that most TCR beta V segments were productive about 87% or about 30% of the time. Cytomegalovirus-associated status was assigned to more than 150 TCR beta chains.

Note on this clone: Its antigen is currently unknown.

At sampling all donors were nominally healthy, likely with unrecorded immune exposures. This PCR relied on a set of 60 Vbeta primers and 13 Jbeta primers. TCRdb's copy holds only in-frame clones and misses some; the assay was immunoSEQ multiplex PCR. The data show approximately 110,000 clones, over 60% seen once. Germline V gene sequence: CDR1 SGHAT, CDR2 FQDESV (reference sequence). After removal of 0 bases from V and 8 bases from J, the junction contained 7 bases not matched to a gene. The CDR3 covers 16 residues. The sequence was obtained from a man aged 35-49 years in good health and CMV-seropositive. Specimen: PBMCs. The genes are TRBV11-1 and TRBJ1-3; 10 bases fit TRBD1. In DNA form, the CDR3 reads TGTGCCAGCAGCTTAGCCGGACAGGGGGTAATAGACACCATATATTTT. Translating gives CASSLAGQGVIDTIYF.